The 12 T cell receptor beta chains below come from one sample, sequenced in a study of neurological immune-mediated disorders. Time point noted: longitudinal time-point 3. One entry per CDR3 protein, called by TCRdb with MiXCR from the 5' RACE reads. The sample carries approximately 100,000 distinct CDR3 sequences, 9.5% to 14% recorded once. Sequencing input: PBMCs. Receptors were obtained from a female donor with HTLV-1-associated myelopathy (HAM/TSP).

This clonotype has at least ten counts. The chain recombines TRBV6-6 with TRBJ1-1; 8 bases align to TRBD1. The J segment lost 7 bases and the V segment lost 6 bases, leaving 7 bases of the junction unmatched. This CDR3 is built from 13 residues. CDR1 is MNHNY, CDR2 SVGAGI, per germline (reference sequence). CDR3 DNA sequence: TGTGCCAGCAGACCGACAGGGGCGTATGAAGCTTTCTTT. Its translation is CASRPTGAYEAFF.

The chain uses TRBV20-1 and TRBJ2-1, with 9 bases matching TRBD1. Germline assignment: CDR1 DFQATT and CDR2 SNEGSKA (reference sequence). The trim removed 7 bases at V and 2 bases at J, leaving 6 bases unmatched. The CDR3 totals 14 residues. The CDR3: CSVFTGGTYNEQFF. CDR3 in DNA: TGCAGTGTTTTTACAGGGGGCACCTACAATGAGCAGTTCTTC.

This clonotype was detected many times. The rearrangement uses TRBV20-1 and TRBJ2-3; 9 nucleotides line up with TRBD1. After removal of 3 bases from V and 4 bases from J, the junction contained 5 bases not matched to a gene. Per germline, CDR1 DFQATT and CDR2 SNEGSKA (reference sequence). This CDR3 is 14 amino acids long. This chain's CDR3 is CSARDRGGPDTQYF. DNA of the CDR3: TGCAGTGCTAGGGACAGGGGAGGTCCAGATACGCAGTATTTT.

The CDR3 is CASLKRLRASTDTQYF. As DNA, the CDR3 is TGTGCCAGCCTTAAAAGGCTCAGGGCCAGCACAGATACGCAGTATTTT. This chain links TRBV25-1 with TRBJ2-3; D might be TRBD1 (5 bases). Germline V gives CDR1 MGHDK, CDR2 SYGVNS. CDR3 size: 16 residues. The V gene lost 8 bases and the J gene lost 0 bases, with 18 bases spanning the gap.

This clonotype was recorded many times. V and J are TRBV29-1 and TRBJ1-2; D unresolved. V shed 5 bases and J shed 7 bases, with 17 bases lying between them. Germline CDR1 is SQVTM and CDR2 is ANQGSEA. The CDR3 spans 13 residues. CDR3: CSVPTLRLSGYTF. DNA for the CDR3: TGCAGCGTTCCGACCCTCAGGTTGAGTGGCTACACCTTC.

This clonotype was observed many times. The V and J genes are TRBV7-8 and TRBJ2-3, with D perhaps TRBD1 (6 bases). The CDR3 runs to 19 residues. Looked up from germline, CDR1 is SGHVS and CDR2 is FQNEAQ. Trimming left V 0 bases short and J 0 bases short, with 19 bases between. CDR3 loop: CASSLARGNANPSTDTQYF. CDR3 DNA sequence: TGTGCCAGCAGCTTAGCGAGGGGGAACGCTAACCCTAGCACAGATACGCAGTATTTT.

This clonotype has at least ten counts. The V and J genes are TRBV4-3 and TRBJ2-1; D perhaps matches TRBD2 (6 bases). CDR1 LGHNA and CDR2 YSLEER come from the germline V gene. V lost 1 base to trimming and J lost 1 base, with 14 bases between them. This CDR3 is 17 amino acids long. The CDR3 DNA sequence: TGCGCCAGCAGCCAAGCGTTTGGAGGGATTTCCTACAATGAGCAGTTCTTC. Its protein product is CASSQAFGGISYNEQFF.

V and J are TRBV27 and TRBJ2-1, with 8 positions matching TRBD2. Trimming cost V 5 bases and J 7 bases; bases outside gene matches: 7. Per the germline V gene, CDR1 is MNHEY and CDR2 is SMNVEV (reference sequence). The CDR3 is 14 residues long. The CDR3 reads CASSPLSGANEQFF. The CDR3 DNA reads TGTGCCAGCAGTCCCCTTAGCGGGGCAAATGAGCAGTTCTTC.

This chain connects TRBV5-1 to TRBJ2-2, with D tentatively TRBD1 (6 bases). V dropped 0 bases and J dropped 1 base, with 10 bases sitting between them. CDR1 and CDR2 (germline): SGHRS, YFSETQ. The CDR3 totals 16 residues. This CDR3 is CASSLGGHENTGELFF. The CDR3 nucleotides are TGCGCCAGCAGCTTGGGGGGACACGAGAACACCGGGGAGCTGTTTTTT.

At least ten counts were recorded for this clonotype. The chain has TRBV19 and TRBJ1-3, with no clear D. The ends were cut back, 3 bases at V and 0 bases at J, with 6 bases in the middle. The V gene's germline CDR1 is LNHDA and CDR2 SQIVND (reference sequence). There are 14 residues in the CDR3. The CDR3 DNA follows: TGTGCCAGTAGTATCCGGGACTCTGGAAACACCATATATTTT. It yields the protein CASSIRDSGNTIYF.

This clonotype appeared many times. The chain couples TRBV5-1 to TRBJ2-1; the D gene could be TRBD1 or TRBD2 (5 bases each). This CDR3 is built from 17 residues. In germline, CDR1 is SGHRS, CDR2 YFSETQ. V was cut by 6 bases and J by 5 bases, with 24 bases left in between. CDR3 nucleotides: TGCGCCAGCATAGAGGGGCCCAACCAAGGTGCCCACAATGAGCAGTTCTTC. Its protein product is CASIEGPNQGAHNEQFF. Combining the CDR3 with reference TRBV5-1 and TRBJ2-1 gives the whole variable domain KAGVTQTPRYLIKTRGQQVTLSCSPISGHRSVSWYQQTPGQGLQFLFEYFSETQRNKGNFPGRFSGRQFSNSRSEMNVSTLELGDSALYLCASIEGPNQGAHNEQFFGPGTRLTVL.

The chain combines TRBV2 with TRBJ1-2; no clear D gene. Trimming took 8 bases from V and 1 from J, leaving 5 bases between them. Germline CDR1 SNHLY, CDR2 FYNNEI. The CDR3 runs 11 residues. As DNA, the CDR3 is TGTGCCAGCCTTGATAACTATGGCTACACCTTC. Encoded protein: CASLDNYGYTF.